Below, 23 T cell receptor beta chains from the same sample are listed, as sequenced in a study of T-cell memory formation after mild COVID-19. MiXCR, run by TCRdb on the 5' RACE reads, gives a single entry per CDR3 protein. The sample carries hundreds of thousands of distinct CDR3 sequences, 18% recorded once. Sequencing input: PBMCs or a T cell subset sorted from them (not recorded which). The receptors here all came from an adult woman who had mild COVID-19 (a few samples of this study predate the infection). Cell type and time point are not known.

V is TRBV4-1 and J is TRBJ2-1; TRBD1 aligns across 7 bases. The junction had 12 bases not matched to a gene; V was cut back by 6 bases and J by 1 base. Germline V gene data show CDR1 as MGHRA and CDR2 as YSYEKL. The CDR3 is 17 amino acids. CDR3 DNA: TGCGCCAGCAGTCTCGTAGGTCAGGGGGTTTCCTACAATGAGCAGTTCTTC. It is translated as CASSLVGQGVSYNEQFF.

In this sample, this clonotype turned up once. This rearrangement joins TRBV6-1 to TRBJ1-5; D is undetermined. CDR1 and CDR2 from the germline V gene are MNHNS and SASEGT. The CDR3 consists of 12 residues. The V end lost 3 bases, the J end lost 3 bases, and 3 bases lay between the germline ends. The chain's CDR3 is CASSETNQPQHF. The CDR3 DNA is TGTGCCAGCAGTGAGACCAATCAGCCCCAGCATTTT.

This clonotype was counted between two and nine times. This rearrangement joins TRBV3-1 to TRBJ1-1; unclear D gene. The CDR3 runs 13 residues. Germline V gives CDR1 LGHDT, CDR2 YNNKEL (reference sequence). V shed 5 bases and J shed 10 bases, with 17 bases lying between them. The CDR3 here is CASSSPAPSGAFF. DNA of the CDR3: TGTGCCAGCAGCTCTCCTGCCCCGTCGGGAGCTTTCTTT.

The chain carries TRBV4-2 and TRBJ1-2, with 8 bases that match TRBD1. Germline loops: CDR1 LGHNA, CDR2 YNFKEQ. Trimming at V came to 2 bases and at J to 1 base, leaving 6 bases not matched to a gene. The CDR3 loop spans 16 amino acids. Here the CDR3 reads CASSQLGQALNYGYTF. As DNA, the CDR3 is TGTGCCAGCAGCCAACTGGGACAGGCCCTTAACTATGGCTACACCTTC.

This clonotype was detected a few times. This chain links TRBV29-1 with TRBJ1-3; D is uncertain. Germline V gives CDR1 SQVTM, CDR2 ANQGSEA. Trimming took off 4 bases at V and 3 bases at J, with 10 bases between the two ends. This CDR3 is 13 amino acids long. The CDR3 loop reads CSVATTVGNTIYF. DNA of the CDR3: TGCAGCGTTGCGACGACTGTTGGAAACACCATATATTTT.

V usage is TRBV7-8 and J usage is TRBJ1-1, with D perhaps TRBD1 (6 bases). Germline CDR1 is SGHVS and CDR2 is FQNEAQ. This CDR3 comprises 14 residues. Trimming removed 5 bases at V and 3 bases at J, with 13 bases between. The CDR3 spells CASSPNREDTEAFF. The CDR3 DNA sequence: TGTGCCAGCAGCCCAAACAGGGAAGACACTGAAGCTTTCTTT.

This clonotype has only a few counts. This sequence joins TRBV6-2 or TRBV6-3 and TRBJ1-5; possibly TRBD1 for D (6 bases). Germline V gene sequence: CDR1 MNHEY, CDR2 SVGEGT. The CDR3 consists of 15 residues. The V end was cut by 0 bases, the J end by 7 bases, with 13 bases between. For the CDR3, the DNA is TGTGCCAGCAGTTACTCGGGGGGCGCGTCCCAGCCCCAGCATTTT. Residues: CASSYSGGASQPQHF.

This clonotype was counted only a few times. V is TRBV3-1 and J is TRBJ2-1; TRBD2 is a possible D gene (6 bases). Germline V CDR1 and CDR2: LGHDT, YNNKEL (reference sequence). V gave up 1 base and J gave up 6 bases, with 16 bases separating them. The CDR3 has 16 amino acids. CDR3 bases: TGTGCCAGCAGCCAAGTGCATCTGAGTAGCGGCAATGAGCAGTTCTTC. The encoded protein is CASSQVHLSSGNEQFF.

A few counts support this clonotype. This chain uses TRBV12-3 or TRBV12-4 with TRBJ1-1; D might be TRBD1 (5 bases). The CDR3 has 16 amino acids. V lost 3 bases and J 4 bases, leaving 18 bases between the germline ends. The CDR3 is CASSLYGAPFITEAFF. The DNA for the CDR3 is TGTGCCAGCAGTTTGTATGGGGCGCCGTTTATCACTGAAGCTTTCTTT.

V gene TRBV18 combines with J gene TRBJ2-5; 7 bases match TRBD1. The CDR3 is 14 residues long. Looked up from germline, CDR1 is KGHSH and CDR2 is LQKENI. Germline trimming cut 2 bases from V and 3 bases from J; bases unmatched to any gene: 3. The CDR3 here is CASSPTGAEETQYF. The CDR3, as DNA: TGTGCCAGCTCACCAACAGGGGCTGAAGAGACCCAGTACTTC.

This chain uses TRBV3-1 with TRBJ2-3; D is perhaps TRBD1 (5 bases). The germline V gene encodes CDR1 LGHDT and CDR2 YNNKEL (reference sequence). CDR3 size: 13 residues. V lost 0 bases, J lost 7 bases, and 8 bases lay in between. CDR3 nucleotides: TGTGCCAGCAGCCAAGATAAGGGGTATACGCAGTATTTT. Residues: CASSQDKGYTQYF.

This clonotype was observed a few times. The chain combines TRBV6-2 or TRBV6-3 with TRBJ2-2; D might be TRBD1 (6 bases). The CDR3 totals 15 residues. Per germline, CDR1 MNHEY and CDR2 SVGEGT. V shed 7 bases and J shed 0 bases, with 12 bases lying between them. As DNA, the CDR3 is TGTGCCAGCACTCCGAGGACAGCGAACACCGGGGAGCTGTTTTTT. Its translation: CASTPRTANTGELFF.

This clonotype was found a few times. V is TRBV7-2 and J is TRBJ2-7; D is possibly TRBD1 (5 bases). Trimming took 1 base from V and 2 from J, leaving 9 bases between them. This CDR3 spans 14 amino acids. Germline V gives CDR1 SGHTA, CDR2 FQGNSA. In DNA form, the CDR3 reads TGTGCCAGCAGCTTAGTCAGGGTGGCCTACGAGCAGTACTTC. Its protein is CASSLVRVAYEQYF.

The CDR3 loop reads CASSQGQHQPQHF. CDR3 nucleotide sequence: TGCGCCAGCAGCCAGGGACAGCATCAGCCCCAGCATTTT. The chain employs TRBV4-1 and TRBJ1-5; TRBD1 matches at 7 bases. Trimming removed 3 bases from V and 5 bases from J; junction bases left unmatched: 1. The CDR3 length is 13 residues. The V gene's germline CDR1 is MGHRA and CDR2 YSYEKL.

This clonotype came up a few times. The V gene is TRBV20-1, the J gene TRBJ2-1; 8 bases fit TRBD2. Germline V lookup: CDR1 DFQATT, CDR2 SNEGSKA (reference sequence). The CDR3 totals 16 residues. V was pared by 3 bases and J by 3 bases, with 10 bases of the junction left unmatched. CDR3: CSARSSGAGGYNEQFF. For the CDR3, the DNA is TGCAGTGCTAGGAGTTCGGGGGCGGGAGGCTACAATGAGCAGTTCTTC.

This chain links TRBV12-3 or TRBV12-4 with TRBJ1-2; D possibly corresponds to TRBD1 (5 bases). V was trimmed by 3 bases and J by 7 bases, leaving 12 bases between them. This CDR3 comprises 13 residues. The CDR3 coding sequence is TGTGCCAGCAGTTTGCGACAGCTGAGTGGCTACACCTTC. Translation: CASSLRQLSGYTF.

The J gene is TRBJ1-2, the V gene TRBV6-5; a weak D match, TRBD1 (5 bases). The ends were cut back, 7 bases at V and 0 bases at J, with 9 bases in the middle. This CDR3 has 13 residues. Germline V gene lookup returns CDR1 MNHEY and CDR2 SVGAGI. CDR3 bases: TGTGCCAGCACCCCAGGGACTAACTATGGCTACACCTTC. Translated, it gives CASTPGTNYGYTF.

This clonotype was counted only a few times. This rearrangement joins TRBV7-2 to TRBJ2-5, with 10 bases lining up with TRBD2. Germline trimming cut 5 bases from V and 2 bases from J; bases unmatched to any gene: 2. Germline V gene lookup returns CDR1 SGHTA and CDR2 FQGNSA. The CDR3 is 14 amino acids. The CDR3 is CASSPAGGQETQYF. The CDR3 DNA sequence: TGTGCCAGCAGCCCAGCGGGGGGGCAAGAGACCCAGTACTTC.

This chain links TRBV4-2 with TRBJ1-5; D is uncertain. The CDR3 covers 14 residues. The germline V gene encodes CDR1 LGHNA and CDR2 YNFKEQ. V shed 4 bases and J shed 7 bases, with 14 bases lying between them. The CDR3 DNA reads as TGTGCCAGCAGCCCCCGGAAGGTGGGACAGCCCCAGCATTTT. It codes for CASSPRKVGQPQHF.

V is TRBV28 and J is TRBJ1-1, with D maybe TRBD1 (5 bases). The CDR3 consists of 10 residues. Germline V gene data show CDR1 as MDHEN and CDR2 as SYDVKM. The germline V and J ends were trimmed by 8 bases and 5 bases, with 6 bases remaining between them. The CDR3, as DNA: TGTGCCAGCGGGGGGACTGAAGCTTTCTTT. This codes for CASGGTEAFF.

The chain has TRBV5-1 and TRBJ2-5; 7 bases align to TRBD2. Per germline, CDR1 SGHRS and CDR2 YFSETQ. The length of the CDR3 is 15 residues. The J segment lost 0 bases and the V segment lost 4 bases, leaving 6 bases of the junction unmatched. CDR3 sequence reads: CASSPSGAYQETQYF. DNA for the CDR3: TGCGCCAGCAGCCCTAGCGGAGCGTACCAAGAGACCCAGTACTTC.

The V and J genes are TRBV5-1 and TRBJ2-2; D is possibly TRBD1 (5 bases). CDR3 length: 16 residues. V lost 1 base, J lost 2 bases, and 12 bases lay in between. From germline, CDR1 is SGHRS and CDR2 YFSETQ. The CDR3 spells CASSLRAGSNTGELFF. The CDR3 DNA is TGCGCCAGCAGCTTGAGGGCAGGGTCCAACACCGGGGAGCTGTTTTTT.

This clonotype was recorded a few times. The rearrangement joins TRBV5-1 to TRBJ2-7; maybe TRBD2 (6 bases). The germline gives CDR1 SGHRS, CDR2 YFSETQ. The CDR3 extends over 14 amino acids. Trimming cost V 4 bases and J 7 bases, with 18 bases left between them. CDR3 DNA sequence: TGCGCCAGCAGCCCTCGTGAGGGACTGGAAGAGCAGTACTTC. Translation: CASSPREGLEEQYF.